The clone carrying this T cell receptor beta chain rates as medium-sized (0.01 to 0.1%). As for time point: pre-treatment sample, taken before nivolumab and TIL therapy. The sample originates from a study of TIL therapy for anti-PD-1-resistant metastatic lung cancer. This was the immunoSEQ v3 assay. Survey-level samples got 2 million or so read pairs; deep-level samples got roughly 4.5-6.5 million. Data came from immunoSEQ multiplex PCR; TCRdb stores just in-frame clones and leaves some out. The table includes tens of thousands of clones, about four fifths detected once. The CDR3 has 16 residues. The germline V gene encodes CDR1 SGHVS and CDR2 FNYEAQ. V was pared by 1 base and J by 2 bases, with 6 bases of the junction left unmatched.

The sequence was obtained from a person aged 25-80 years with non-small cell lung cancer. This specimen was blood, taken at baseline. The chain links TRBV7-6 to TRBJ2-5, with 8 bases matching TRBD2. CDR3 loop: CASSLGVAGYQETQYF. The CDR3 DNA reads TGTGCCAGCAGCTTAGGAGTAGCGGGATATCAAGAGACCCAGTACTTC. The full variable domain, its missing parts supplied by reference TRBV7-6 and TRBJ2-5, is GAGVSQSPRYKVTKRGQDVALRCDPISGHVSLYWYRQALGQGPEFLTYFNYEAQQDKSGLPNDRFSAERPEGSISTLTIQRTEQRDSAMYRCASSLGVAGYQETQYFGPGTRLLVL.